This T cell receptor beta chain stems from a study of T cells after yellow fever vaccination. Study in general: SMART-Seq v4 Ultra Low Input handled preparation of low-cell-number fractions.

Turning to this clonotype: Its target is not known.

Study-wide points: Contaminants from the bulk population, in the form of abundant clonotypes, could be found in FACS-sorted repertoires. Re-detected after boosting: most primary clones, 96% of CD4 and about 85% of CD8.

The trim removed 6 bases at V and 10 bases at J, leaving 0 bases unmatched. Germline lookup yields CDR1 WSHSY and CDR2 SAAADI. CDR3 length: 12 residues. By 5'RACE template switching, TCR cDNA was produced, with a universal primer site and UMIs added in the process. TCRdb re-called the 5' RACE reads through MiXCR, storing one row per CDR3 protein. The table has around 550,000 distinct CDR3 sequences, about a fifth seen once. Here the sequenced sample was PBMCs, taken 15 days after the yellow fever booster vaccination. This clonotype originated in a young man who received the YFV17D yellow fever vaccine. The J gene is TRBJ2-1, the V gene TRBV10-2; TRBD2 aligns across 13 bases. The chain's CDR3 is CASRGLAGEQFF. The CDR3 DNA is TGCGCCAGCAGGGGACTAGCGGGAGAGCAGTTCTTC.